What follows describes a single TCR beta chain. V lost 1 base to trimming and J lost 2 bases, with 9 bases between them. The CDR3 covers 15 residues. Germline CDR1 reads LNHDA; CDR2 reads SQIVND (reference sequence). Primers for the PCR totalled 60 Vbeta and 13 Jbeta. The repertoire was sequenced with immunoSEQ multiplex PCR; TCRdb's copy has only in-frame clones and lacks some. The sample carries about 200,000 clones, 75% to 90% recorded once. Unrecorded immune exposure was likely among donors, who were nominally healthy when sampled. This sample is part of a study of cytomegalovirus exposure and HLA in healthy donors.

The chain recombines TRBV19 with TRBJ1-5; no reliable D call. The receptor was derived from a woman aged 45-65 years in good health and CMV-seropositive. The specimen sequenced was PBMCs. DNA of the CDR3: TGTGCCAGTAGTATAGGTAGAGTTGGCAATCAGCCCCAGCATTTT. Translating gives CASSIGRVGNQPQHF.